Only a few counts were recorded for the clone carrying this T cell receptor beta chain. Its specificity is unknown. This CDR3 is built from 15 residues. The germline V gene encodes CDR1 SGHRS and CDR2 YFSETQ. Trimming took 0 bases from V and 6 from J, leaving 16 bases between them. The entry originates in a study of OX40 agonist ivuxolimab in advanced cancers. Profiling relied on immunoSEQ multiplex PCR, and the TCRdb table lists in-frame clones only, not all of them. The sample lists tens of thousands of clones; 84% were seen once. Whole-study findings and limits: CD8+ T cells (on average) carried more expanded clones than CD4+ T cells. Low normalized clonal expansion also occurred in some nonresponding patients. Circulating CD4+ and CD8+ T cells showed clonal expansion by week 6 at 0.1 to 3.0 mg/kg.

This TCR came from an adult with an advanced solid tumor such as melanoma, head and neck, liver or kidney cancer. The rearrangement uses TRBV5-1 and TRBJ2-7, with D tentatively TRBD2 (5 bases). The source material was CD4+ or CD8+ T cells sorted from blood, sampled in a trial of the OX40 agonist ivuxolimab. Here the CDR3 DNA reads TGCGCCAGCAGCTTGGAGACGGGTCTAGCTCTCGAGCAGTACTTC. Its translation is CASSLETGLALEQYF. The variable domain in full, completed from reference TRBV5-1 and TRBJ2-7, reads KAGVTQTPRYLIKTRGQQVTLSCSPISGHRSVSWYQQTPGQGLQFLFEYFSETQRNKGNFPGRFSGRQFSNSRSEMNVSTLELGDSALYLCASSLETGLALEQYFGPGTRLTVT.